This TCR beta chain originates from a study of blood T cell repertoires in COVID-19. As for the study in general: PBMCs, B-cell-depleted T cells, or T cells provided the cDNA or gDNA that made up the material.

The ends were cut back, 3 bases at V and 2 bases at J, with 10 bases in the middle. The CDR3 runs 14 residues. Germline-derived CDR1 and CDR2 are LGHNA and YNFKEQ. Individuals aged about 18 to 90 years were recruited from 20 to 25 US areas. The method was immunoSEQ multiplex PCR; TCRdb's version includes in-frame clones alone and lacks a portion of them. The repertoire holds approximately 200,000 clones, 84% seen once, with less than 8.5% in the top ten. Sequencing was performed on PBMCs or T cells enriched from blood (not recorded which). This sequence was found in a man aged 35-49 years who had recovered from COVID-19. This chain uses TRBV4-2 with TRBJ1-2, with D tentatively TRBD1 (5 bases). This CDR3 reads CASSHGGGNYGYTF. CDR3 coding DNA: TGTGCCAGCAGCCACGGTGGGGGGAACTATGGCTACACCTTC.